These T cell receptor beta chains were read from a single sample in a study of chemoradiotherapy in HPV16-positive cancers. TCRdb's table, derived via immunoSEQ multiplex PCR, lists solely in-frame clones and lacks some. The sample has fewer than 20,000 clones; about 73% are singletons. The starting material was tumor tissue, obtained from a patient who underwent chemoradiotherapy. The receptors come from a human donor with HPV-associated anogenital cancer. The CDR3 runs from the conserved cysteine through the conserved F or W. The order of the fields is V gene, D gene, J gene, clone size, CDR3 DNA, CDR3 protein. D genes are given only for firm matches. The size field is filled for only some rows; it gives once, few, many or a size class.

v_gene: TRBV4-1; d_gene: TRBD1; j_gene: TRBJ2-1; abundance: NA; CDR3nt: TGCGCCAGCAGCCAAGATTGGGACAGGGGCAATGAGCAGTTCTTC; CDR3aa: CASSQDWDRGNEQFF
v_gene: TRBV5-1; d_gene: TRBD2; j_gene: TRBJ2-7; abundance: few; CDR3nt: TGCGCCAGCAGCTCCGACTTAGCGGGCTACGAGCAGTACTTC; CDR3aa: CASSSDLAGYEQYF
v_gene: TRBV7-7; d_gene: TRBD2; j_gene: TRBJ2-7; abundance: NA; CDR3nt: TGTGCCAGCAGTAAGCGGGAGAACTACGAGCAGTACTTC; CDR3aa: CASSKRENYEQYF
v_gene: TRBV11-2; d_gene: NA; j_gene: TRBJ2-7; abundance: few; CDR3nt: TGTGCCAGCAGCTTAGATCCAGAGCAGTACTTC; CDR3aa: CASSLDPEQYF
v_gene: TRBV11-3; d_gene: TRBD2; j_gene: TRBJ2-4; abundance: NA; CDR3nt: TGTGCCAGCAGCTTAGAGAGGACTAGCGGGAGGGGCGCCAAAAACATTCAGTACTTC; CDR3aa: CASSLERTSGRGAKNIQYF
v_gene: TRBV10-3; d_gene: TRBD1; j_gene: TRBJ2-7; abundance: once; CDR3nt: TGTGCCATCAGAGCACAGGGGGCCTACGAGCAGTACTTC; CDR3aa: CAIRAQGAYEQYF
v_gene: TRBV18; d_gene: NA; j_gene: TRBJ1-5; abundance: NA; CDR3nt: TGTGCCAGCTCAACCGGGACGGGCAATCAGCCCCAGCATTTT; CDR3aa: CASSTGTGNQPQHF
v_gene: TRBV27; d_gene: NA; j_gene: TRBJ2-7; abundance: NA; CDR3nt: TGTGCCAGCAGTCACTTGACGGTCTACGAGCAGTACTTC; CDR3aa: CASSHLTVYEQYF
v_gene: TRBV14; d_gene: NA; j_gene: TRBJ1-1; abundance: NA; CDR3nt: TGTGCCAGCAGCCAAGCCGGACCTGAAGCTTTCTTT; CDR3aa: CASSQAGPEAFF
v_gene: TRBV18; d_gene: NA; j_gene: TRBJ1-5; abundance: few; CDR3nt: TGTGCCAGCTCATCGAACAGGGATCAGCCCCAGCATTTT; CDR3aa: CASSSNRDQPQHF
v_gene: TRBV7-2; d_gene: NA; j_gene: TRBJ2-1; abundance: NA; CDR3nt: TGTGCCAGCAGCTTAGTTAGCTGGAATGAGCAGTTCTTC; CDR3aa: CASSLVSWNEQFF
v_gene: TRBV6-1; d_gene: NA; j_gene: TRBJ2-7; abundance: few; CDR3nt: TGTGCCAGCCACGACTACCACTACGAGCAGTACTTC; CDR3aa: CASHDYHYEQYF
v_gene: TRBV18; d_gene: NA; j_gene: TRBJ1-2; abundance: NA; CDR3nt: TGTGCCAGCTCCCCCTCAGCGGCAAACTATGGCTACACCTTC; CDR3aa: CASSPSAANYGYTF
v_gene: TRBV5-5; d_gene: TRBD2; j_gene: TRBJ2-7; abundance: NA; CDR3nt: TGTGCCAGCAGCGGGAGGGGACAGCGGGAGGCTTCCTACGAGCAGTACTTC; CDR3aa: CASSGRGQREASYEQYF
v_gene: TRBV5-1; d_gene: TRBD1; j_gene: TRBJ1-6; abundance: NA; CDR3nt: TGCGCCAGCAGCTTGACAACAGGGGGTCGTTCACCCCTCCACTTT; CDR3aa: CASSLTTGGRSPLHF
v_gene: TRBV5-1; d_gene: NA; j_gene: TRBJ1-5; abundance: NA; CDR3nt: TGCGCCAGCAGCCAGGAGGGGTATAGCAATCAGCCCCAGCATTTT; CDR3aa: CASSQEGYSNQPQHF
v_gene: TRBV27; d_gene: NA; j_gene: TRBJ2-7; abundance: few; CDR3nt: TGTGCCAGCAGTCACTTGACGGTCTACGAGCAGTACTTC; CDR3aa: CASSHLTVYEQYF
v_gene: TRBV27; d_gene: NA; j_gene: TRBJ2-2; abundance: NA; CDR3nt: TGTGCCAGCAGACTGTCCGGGGAGCTGTTTTTT; CDR3aa: CASRLSGELFF
v_gene: TRBV5-4; d_gene: TRBD2; j_gene: TRBJ2-7; abundance: NA; CDR3nt: TGTGCCAGCAGCACCGGGACTAGCGGGTCCTACGAGCAGTACTTC; CDR3aa: CASSTGTSGSYEQYF
v_gene: TRBV9; d_gene: NA; j_gene: TRBJ2-3; abundance: large; CDR3nt: TGTGCCAGCAGCGTTCGTCAGGGGCCCACAGATACGCAGTATTTT; CDR3aa: CASSVRQGPTDTQYF
v_gene: TRBV18; d_gene: NA; j_gene: TRBJ2-1; abundance: NA; CDR3nt: TGTGCCAGCTCACCCCCGGTACGGCAAACCAACAATGAGCAGTTCTTC; CDR3aa: CASSPPVRQTNNEQFF
v_gene: TRBV7-9; d_gene: NA; j_gene: TRBJ2-3; abundance: NA; CDR3nt: TGTGCCAGCAGCCCCCAATCGGGGACAGATACGCAGTATTTT; CDR3aa: CASSPQSGTDTQYF
v_gene: TRBV9; d_gene: NA; j_gene: TRBJ2-7; abundance: NA; CDR3nt: TGTGCCAGCAGCGTAGCAAGCGGGCCATACGAGCAGTACTTC; CDR3aa: CASSVASGPYEQYF
v_gene: TRBV9; d_gene: TRBD2; j_gene: TRBJ2-1; abundance: NA; CDR3nt: TGTGCCAGCAGCCCAGCCGGGACTAGCGGGAGCGGTGAGCAGTTCTTC; CDR3aa: CASSPAGTSGSGEQFF
v_gene: TRBV30; d_gene: TRBD2; j_gene: TRBJ2-7; abundance: NA; CDR3nt: TGTGCCTGGAGCACAGCGGGAGTGGGCGAGCAGTACTTC; CDR3aa: CAWSTAGVGEQYF
v_gene: TRBV6-5; d_gene: NA; j_gene: TRBJ2-2; abundance: NA; CDR3nt: TGTGCCAGCAGTTATACGGGGAGCGGGGAGCTGTTTTTT; CDR3aa: CASSYTGSGELFF
v_gene: TRBV2; d_gene: NA; j_gene: TRBJ2-6; abundance: NA; CDR3nt: TGTGCCAGCGAATGGGGGTCCGGGGCCAACGTCCTGACTTTC; CDR3aa: CASEWGSGANVLTF
v_gene: TRBV5-4; d_gene: NA; j_gene: TRBJ1-2; abundance: NA; CDR3nt: TGTGCCAGCAGCTCGCAGGCTAGCTATGGCTACACCTTC; CDR3aa: CASSSQASYGYTF
v_gene: TRBV19; d_gene: NA; j_gene: TRBJ2-2; abundance: once; CDR3nt: TGTGCCAGTAGTGTGATGACATCCGGGGAGCTGTTTTTT; CDR3aa: CASSVMTSGELFF
v_gene: TRBV9; d_gene: NA; j_gene: TRBJ2-5; abundance: NA; CDR3nt: TGTGCCAGCAGCGTAGTCGGGGGGCATGAACTGGGGACCCAGTACTTC; CDR3aa: CASSVVGGHELGTQYF
v_gene: TRBV6-1; d_gene: NA; j_gene: TRBJ2-2; abundance: NA; CDR3nt: TGTGCCAGCACCCAGTCCGATCTAGGGTCCGGGGAGCTGTTTTTT; CDR3aa: CASTQSDLGSGELFF
v_gene: TRBV30; d_gene: NA; j_gene: TRBJ2-7; abundance: NA; CDR3nt: TGTGCCTGGACCGTGGGGGGACTCTACGAGCAGTACTTC; CDR3aa: CAWTVGGLYEQYF
v_gene: TRBV15; d_gene: NA; j_gene: TRBJ1-2; abundance: once; CDR3nt: TGTGCCACCAGCAGAGATCGGGGCGCCTTGGGGGGTGGCTACACCTTC; CDR3aa: CATSRDRGALGGGYTF
v_gene: TRBV6-1; d_gene: TRBD1; j_gene: TRBJ2-3; abundance: NA; CDR3nt: TGTGCCAGCCGCCGCCAGGGGGCCCCCACAGATACGCAGTATTTT; CDR3aa: CASRRQGAPTDTQYF
v_gene: TRBV2; d_gene: TRBD1; j_gene: TRBJ1-2; abundance: NA; CDR3nt: TGTGCCAGCAGTCTAAGGGACAGCGAAAGCCCCTATGGCTACACCTTC; CDR3aa: CASSLRDSESPYGYTF